Below, 23 T cell receptor beta chains from the same sample are listed, as sequenced in a study of OX40 agonist ivuxolimab in advanced cancers. Clones were sequenced by immunoSEQ multiplex PCR, and TCRdb holds only the in-frame ones, with some missing. The profile shows about 58,000 clones, over 80% of them singletons. Sequencing used CD4+ or CD8+ T cells sorted from blood, obtained in a trial of the OX40 agonist ivuxolimab. These receptors came from an adult with an advanced solid tumor such as melanoma, head and neck, liver or kidney cancer.

The chain links TRBV10-3 to TRBJ2-7, with TRBD1 as a possible D gene (6 bases). The ends were cut back, 1 base at V and 6 bases at J, with 10 bases in the middle. The germline V gene encodes CDR1 ENHRY and CDR2 SYGVKD. CDR3 length: 13 residues. The CDR3 sequence: CAISELQGSEQYF. CDR3 nucleotides: TGTGCCATCAGTGAGTTACAGGGCTCCGAGCAGTACTTC.

V is TRBV30 and J is TRBJ2-7; D unclear. The germline V gene has CDR1 GTSNPN and CDR2 SVGIG (reference sequence). CDR3 length equals 11 residues. V lost 5 bases and J 8 bases, leaving 13 bases between the germline ends. CDR3 sequence reads: CAWVLGSQQYF. Written as DNA, the CDR3 is TGTGCCTGGGTGCTGGGTTCCCAGCAGTACTTC.

CDR3 sequence reads: CASSEFGTGYDSGNTIYF. The CDR3 DNA reads TGTGCCAGCAGTGAATTTGGGACAGGGTACGACTCTGGAAACACCATATATTTT. This chain uses TRBV6-1 with TRBJ1-3, with TRBD1 matching 9 bases. This CDR3 region has 18 residues. After removal of 2 bases from V and 0 bases from J, the junction contained 8 bases not matched to a gene. Germline CDR1 and CDR2: MNHNS and SASEGT.

This clone came up a few times. V and J are TRBV28 and TRBJ2-3; no clear D gene. The length of the CDR3 is 12 residues. Germline loops: CDR1 MDHEN, CDR2 SYDVKM. V was clipped by 4 bases and J by 5 bases, with 7 bases between them. CDR3 coding DNA: TGTGCCAGCAGTTCCGGGTTAGATACGCAGTATTTT. The encoded protein is CASSSGLDTQYF.

The chain links TRBV27 to TRBJ2-5; 11 bases match TRBD2. Germline V gene lookup returns CDR1 MNHEY and CDR2 SMNVEV (reference sequence). The V gene end was trimmed by 7 bases and the J gene end by 3 bases; junction bases not matched to a gene: 7. The CDR3 sequence is 15 residues long. The CDR3 DNA is TGTGCCAGCACCCTAGCGGGGGGCCCTGAAGAGACCCAGTACTTC. This sequence encodes CASTLAGGPEETQYF.

The chain couples TRBV5-1 to TRBJ2-5, with D possibly being TRBD2 (5 bases). There are 13 residues in the CDR3. The ends were cut back, 7 bases at V and 2 bases at J, with 12 bases in the middle. Germline V gene data show CDR1 as SGHRS and CDR2 as YFSETQ. The CDR3 region has the DNA TGCGCCAGCGGCCGCGGGCCTCAAGAGACCCAGTACTTC. Translation: CASGRGPQETQYF.

The chain carries TRBV6-5 and TRBJ1-3; D remains unclear. The CDR3 covers 15 residues. Germline V gene sequence: CDR1 MNHEY, CDR2 SVGAGI. V was clipped by 6 bases and J by 0 bases, with 12 bases between them. DNA for the CDR3: TGTGCCAGCAGCCAGACATCTAACTCTGGAAACACCATATATTTT. It yields the protein CASSQTSNSGNTIYF.

The chain uses TRBV28 and TRBJ1-4; D ambiguous. Germline-derived CDR1 and CDR2 are MDHEN and SYDVKM. V was cut by 2 bases and J by 4 bases, with 8 bases left in between. The CDR3 is 14 amino acids. The CDR3 is CASSLNRINEKLFF. CDR3 in DNA: TGTGCCAGCAGTTTAAACAGAATTAATGAAAAACTGTTTTTT.

V gene TRBV19 combines with J gene TRBJ2-3; unclear D gene. The CDR3 sequence is 12 residues long. Germline CDR1 reads LNHDA; CDR2 reads SQIVND (reference sequence). V dropped 3 bases and J dropped 5 bases, with 6 bases sitting between them. CDR3 bases: TGTGCCAGTAGTATTCGAGAAGATACGCAGTATTTT. This gives the protein CASSIREDTQYF.

This sequence joins TRBV5-4 and TRBJ2-3; 11 bases are a match to TRBD2. J lost 2 bases, V lost 4 bases, and 6 bases had no gene match. Per germline, CDR1 SGHNT and CDR2 YYREEE (reference sequence). The CDR3 has 16 residues. The chain's CDR3 is CASSARLAGHTDTQYF. The CDR3 DNA reads as TGTGCCAGCAGCGCGCGACTAGCGGGACACACAGATACGCAGTATTTT.

The chain recombines TRBV2 with TRBJ1-4; tentative D call: TRBD1 (6 bases). Germline values: CDR1 SNHLY, CDR2 FYNNEI. This CDR3 contains 14 residues. Trimming pared 6 bases from V and 8 bases from J, leaving 16 bases between. CDR3 loop: CASRSRDMLEKLFF. The CDR3 coding sequence is TGTGCCAGCAGATCCCGGGACATGCTAGAAAAACTGTTTTTT.

The chain combines TRBV7-3 with TRBJ1-1; TRBD1 is a possible D gene (5 bases). Germline loops: CDR1 SGHTA, CDR2 FQGTGA. V was cut by 5 bases and J by 8 bases, with 15 bases left in between. The CDR3 contains 13 residues. This chain's CDR3 is CASSPDRSLEAFF. DNA for the CDR3: TGTGCCAGCAGCCCCGACAGATCATTGGAAGCTTTCTTT.

The V gene is TRBV7-3, the J gene TRBJ2-3; 7 positions match TRBD2. This CDR3 spans 16 amino acids. J was trimmed by 2 bases and V by 5 bases; bases with no gene match: 10. Germline V gene data show CDR1 as SGHTA and CDR2 as FQGTGA. CDR3 sequence: CASSPLTGGLTDTQYF. The CDR3, as DNA: TGTGCCAGCAGCCCCTTGACGGGGGGTCTCACAGATACGCAGTATTTT.

The chain combines TRBV30 with TRBJ2-7, with no clear D. V was pared by 0 bases and J by 12 bases, with 15 bases between. CDR3 length: 12 amino acids. Germline lookup yields CDR1 GTSNPN and CDR2 SVGIG (reference sequence). The CDR3 spells CAWSVARRNVYF. The CDR3 bases are TGTGCCTGGAGTGTGGCCCGACGAAACGTGTACTTC.

This chain links TRBV6-5 with TRBJ2-5, with D hard to call. Trimming cost V 3 bases and J 5 bases, with 13 bases left between them. The CDR3 is 14 residues long. Germline-derived CDR1 and CDR2 are MNHEY and SVGAGI. CDR3 nucleotide sequence: TGTGCCAGCAGTTATGAGGCAGTCGGCGAGACCCAGTACTTC. Translating it yields CASSYEAVGETQYF.

The V and J genes are TRBV5-1 and TRBJ2-3; tentatively, D is TRBD2 (5 bases). Germline V lookup: CDR1 SGHRS, CDR2 YFSETQ. V was pared by 4 bases and J by 2 bases, with 17 bases between. This CDR3 spans 16 amino acids. This CDR3 reads CASSPEARVPTDTQYF. The DNA for the CDR3 is TGCGCCAGCAGCCCGGAGGCTAGAGTCCCCACAGATACGCAGTATTTT.

This chain links TRBV7-3 with TRBJ2-5; 7 positions match TRBD2. The CDR3 has 15 residues. CDR1 is SGHTA and CDR2 is FQGTGA in the germline V gene. J was trimmed by 5 bases and V by 5 bases; bases with no gene match: 11. The CDR3 DNA reads as TGTGCCAGCAGCCTGACACCGACTAGCCGGGAGACCCAGTACTTC. Protein sequence: CASSLTPTSRETQYF.

This rearrangement joins TRBV28 to TRBJ2-5, with D possibly matching TRBD2 (7 bases). Trimming removed 6 bases from V and 1 base from J, with 15 bases in between. Germline CDR1 is MDHEN and CDR2 is SYDVKM. The CDR3 runs 15 residues. CDR3 residues: CASSQGGGFQETQYF. The CDR3 DNA sequence: TGTGCCAGCAGCCAAGGGGGGGGCTTCCAAGAGACCCAGTACTTC.

This rearrangement joins TRBV6-6 to TRBJ1-1; TRBD1 aligns across 9 bases. This CDR3 spans 15 amino acids. Trimming cost V 4 bases and J 5 bases; bases outside gene matches: 8. Germline CDR1 and CDR2: MNHNY and SVGAGI (reference sequence). The DNA of the CDR3 is TGTGCCAGCAGTTCTGCCGGGACAGGGCAGACTGAAGCTTTCTTT. Translated: CASSSAGTGQTEAFF.

The gene calls are TRBV5-5 and TRBJ2-1; TRBD2 agrees at 7 bases. CDR1 and CDR2 (germline): SGHKS, YYEKEE (reference sequence). Germline trimming cut 3 bases from V and 0 bases from J; bases unmatched to any gene: 6. The CDR3 length is 16 residues. The CDR3 region has the DNA TGTGCCAGCAGCTCCAGCCGGGGGGACTCCTACAATGAGCAGTTCTTC. Translation gives CASSSSRGDSYNEQFF.

The chain joins TRBV6-6 to TRBJ2-3, with D unresolved. The CDR3 length is 13 residues. The ends were cut back, 7 bases at V and 2 bases at J, with 10 bases in the middle. Germline V lookup: CDR1 MNHNY, CDR2 SVGAGI (reference sequence). CDR3 nucleotide sequence: TGTGCCAGCAAAATGACAAACACAGATACGCAGTATTTT. It specifies CASKMTNTDTQYF.

V is TRBV6-5 and J is TRBJ1-1; maybe TRBD1 (6 bases). From germline, CDR1 is MNHEY and CDR2 SVGAGI. The germline V and J ends were trimmed by 2 bases and 0 bases, with 10 bases remaining between them. This CDR3 is 15 amino acids long. In DNA, the CDR3 is TGTGCCAGCAGTTACGGGGGGGACATGAACACTGAAGCTTTCTTT. Translating it yields CASSYGGDMNTEAFF.

V and J are TRBV5-8 and TRBJ2-4; the D gene is possibly TRBD1 (6 bases). The CDR3 has 12 amino acids. With 3 bases removed from V and 7 bases from J, the gap between germline ends came to 8 bases. Germline CDR1 reads SGHTS; CDR2 reads YDEGEE. CDR3 nucleotides: TGTGCCAGCAGCTCCCAGGGGAACATTCAGTACTTC. Translation: CASSSQGNIQYF.